This passage covers 12 T cell receptor beta chains from one sample sequenced in a study of blood T cell repertoires in COVID-19. Method: immunoSEQ multiplex PCR; TCRdb's copy keeps in-frame clones and lacks some. This repertoire shows 300,000 to 350,000 clones, roughly 89% found once; its top ten account for around 4%. The sample was peripheral blood. The receptor set was obtained from a woman in her fifties or sixties with COVID-19, enrolled during active disease.

The V gene is TRBV3-1 (or the pseudogene TRBV3-2), the J gene TRBJ2-7, with 8 nucleotides matching TRBD1. The CDR3 is 17 amino acids. The ends lost 0 bases at V and 0 bases at J; junction bases unmatched: 7. Germline V gene data show CDR1 as LGHDT and CDR2 as YNNKEL (reference sequence). The CDR3 DNA sequence: TGTGCCAGCAGCCAAGAAGGGCTGGGACAGGACTCCTACGAGCAGTACTTC. The encoded protein is CASSQEGLGQDSYEQYF.

The CDR3 region is CASSPSPGSGNTIYF. The CDR3 DNA reads TGTGCCAGCAGCCCCTCTCCGGGCTCTGGAAACACCATATATTTT. The chain links TRBV7-9 to TRBJ1-3; D is uncertain. The V end was cut by 5 bases, the J end by 0 bases, with 11 bases between. This CDR3 spans 15 amino acids. CDR1 is SEHNR, CDR2 FQNEAQ, per germline (reference sequence).

V and J are TRBV11-3 and TRBJ2-1; 8 bases are shared with TRBD2. The junction had 18 bases not matched to a gene; V was cut back by 6 bases and J by 5 bases. Germline V gene sequence: CDR1 SGHNT, CDR2 YENEEA. The CDR3 loop spans 18 amino acids. This chain's CDR3 is CASSTNSLLAGGHNEQFF. The DNA for the CDR3 is TGTGCCAGCAGTACAAACTCCCTCCTTGCGGGGGGACACAATGAGCAGTTCTTC.

This clone is a singleton in its sample. The V call is TRBV19, the J call TRBJ1-1; 9 bases fit TRBD1. Unmatched junction bases numbered 17, after V lost 6 bases and J lost 6 bases. The germline gives CDR1 LNHDA, CDR2 SQIVND (reference sequence). There are 17 residues in the CDR3. The CDR3 here is CASRRFGTGILGAEAFF. DNA for the CDR3: TGTGCCAGTAGGAGGTTCGGGACAGGGATTCTAGGAGCTGAAGCTTTCTTT.

The rearrangement uses TRBV28 and TRBJ1-4, with a tentative D call TRBD1 (5 bases). The germline CDR1 and CDR2 sequences are MDHEN and SYDVKM. The CDR3 spans 15 residues. V lost 3 bases and J 7 bases, leaving 15 bases between the germline ends. CDR3 in amino acids: CASSFQSGHSEKLFF. The CDR3 nucleotides read TGTGCCAGCAGTTTTCAGTCAGGGCATAGTGAAAAACTGTTTTTT.

The chain has TRBV21-1 and TRBJ1-5. TRBV21-1 is reported as a pseudogene. This CDR3 has 17 residues. The DNA for the CDR3 is TGTGCCAGCAGCAAAGCCGCCTCGGGGGATAGCAATCAGCCCCAGCATTTT. Protein product: CASSKAASGDSNQPQHF.

This chain links TRBV7-9 with TRBJ1-4; 8 bases agree with TRBD1. V was pared by 8 bases and J by 2 bases, with 10 bases of the junction left unmatched. Germline CDR1 SEHNR, CDR2 FQNEAQ (reference sequence). The CDR3 extends over 16 amino acids. CDR3 protein: CASLTAGGSTNEKLFF. The CDR3 region has the DNA TGTGCCAGCCTGACCGCAGGGGGCTCCACTAATGAAAAACTGTTTTTT.

V is TRBV27 and J is TRBJ2-7, with 7 bases aligning to TRBD1. With 3 bases clipped from V and 1 base from J, the junction kept 3 bases outside the gene matches. Germline-derived CDR1 and CDR2 are MNHEY and SMNVEV (reference sequence). This CDR3 is 14 amino acids long. CDR3 nucleotide sequence: TGTGCCAGCAGTTTCAGGGGGTCGTCCTACGAGCAGTACTTC. It translates to CASSFRGSSYEQYF.

V usage is TRBV29-1 and J usage is TRBJ2-7, with a possible D match to TRBD2 (6 bases). From germline, CDR1 is SQVTM and CDR2 ANQGSEA. The CDR3 contains 12 residues. The V and J ends lost 4 bases and 2 bases respectively, with 9 bases between them. The CDR3 is CSVVWGAYEQYF. CDR3 DNA sequence: TGCAGCGTTGTATGGGGGGCCTACGAGCAGTACTTC.

The chain couples TRBV6-5 to TRBJ1-1; 9 nucleotides line up with TRBD1. This CDR3 comprises 15 residues. V shed 6 bases, J shed 1 base, and the junction held 6 bases outside the gene matches. Germline assignment: CDR1 MNHEY and CDR2 SVGAGI. Here the CDR3 reads CASSRDRVTNTEAFF. CDR3 bases: TGTGCCAGCAGCCGGGACAGGGTTACGAACACTGAAGCTTTCTTT.

The CDR3 nucleotides are TGCGCCAGCACCATCCAACCCAGGGGTTTTGACAATGAGCAGTTCTTC. It yields the protein CASTIQPRGFDNEQFF. The chain combines TRBV5-1 with TRBJ2-1, with TRBD1 as a possible D gene (6 bases). Germline CDR1 reads SGHRS; CDR2 reads YFSETQ. V was trimmed by 6 bases and J by 5 bases, leaving 21 bases between them. The CDR3 consists of 16 residues.

The chain is built from TRBV7-2 and TRBJ2-6, with no clear D. The V end lost 3 bases, the J end lost 0 bases, and 6 bases lay between the germline ends. This CDR3 has 15 residues. Germline V lookup: CDR1 SGHTA, CDR2 FQGNSA. The CDR3 DNA reads TGTGCCAGCAGCTTGCGATTCTCTGGGGCCAACGTCCTGACTTTC. Amino acids: CASSLRFSGANVLTF.